Listed below are T cell receptor beta chains from one sample, sequenced in a study of T cell clonotyping in hematopoietic cell transplantation. Produced via immunoSEQ multiplex PCR; TCRdb's table is partial and in-frame only. The table has about 17,000 clones, about 84% seen once; the top ten hold around 4.2%. The sequences come from PBMCs, collected 100 days after allogeneic stem cell transplant. These receptors originate from a male patient aged 55 to 69 who had an allogeneic stem cell transplant from a related donor, so the T cells may come from the graft donor. Some clones in this sample may be carry-over from other donors' samples. Both conserved end residues are part of each CDR3. Each record gives: V gene, D gene, J gene, clone size, CDR3 DNA, CDR3 protein. A D gene is named only where the DNA matches it firmly. The size entry is marked missing in some rows and otherwise reads once, few, many or a size class.

>TRBV10-1|NA|TRBJ1-1|NA
TGCGCCAGCAGGAACGTGGGGGAGGGTATGGGCACTGAAGCTTTCTTT
CASRNVGEGMGTEAFF
>TRBV28|NA|TRBJ2-1|NA
TGTGCCAGCACCTCTAGTGGGGAGAAGAGCTCCTACAATGAGCAGTTCTTC
CASTSSGEKSSYNEQFF
>TRBV29-1|NA|TRBJ2-2|NA
TGCAGCGTTGAAACGGGTTTCACCGGGGAGCTGTTTTTT
CSVETGFTGELFF
>TRBV4-1|NA|TRBJ2-1|NA
TGCGCCCCGGGGGCCAATGAGCAGTTCTTC
CAPGANEQFF
>TRBV10-2|NA|TRBJ1-5|NA
TGCGCCAGCAGGGCGGGGGCAACAAATCAGCCCCAGCATTTT
CASRAGATNQPQHF
>TRBV27|NA|TRBJ1-4|NA
TGTGCCAGCAGTTACGGACTGGAAAATGAAAAACTGTTTTTT
CASSYGLENEKLFF
>TRBV19|NA|TRBJ1-1|few
TGTGCCAGTAGTAGAGACCAGAGGGACACTGAAGCTTTCTTT
CASSRDQRDTEAFF
>TRBV2|NA|TRBJ2-1|NA
TGTGCCAGCAACTTAGCGGAAATCTCCTACAATGAGCAGTTCTTC
CASNLAEISYNEQFF
>TRBV29-1|NA|TRBJ1-4|NA
TGCAGCGGGTGGGGCCGGGGGAAACTGTTTTTT
CSGWGRGKLFF
>TRBV11-2|NA|TRBJ1-1|NA
TGTGCCAGCAGCTTAGACAGGAACACTGAAGCTTTCTTT
CASSLDRNTEAFF
>TRBV4-1|NA|TRBJ1-1|NA
TGCGCCAGCAGCCAAGGCACACACGGCCTCACTGAAGCTTTCTTT
CASSQGTHGLTEAFF
>TRBV5-5|NA|TRBJ1-6|NA
TGTGCCAGCAGCCTTCGGGAGGGGTCCTATACCTCACCCCTCCACTTT
CASSLREGSYTSPLHF
>TRBV28|TRBD1|TRBJ2-3|NA
TGTGCCAGCAGTTCCGGGACAGGGCCGCAGTATTTT
CASSSGTGPQYF
>TRBV2|TRBD1|TRBJ1-2|once
TGTGCCAGCAAGGTGGGGACAGGGGGAGGCTACACCTTC
CASKVGTGGGYTF
>TRBV6-5|NA|TRBJ2-3|few
TGTGCCAGCAGTTCCCTTTCTTTTGGCACAGATACGCAGTATTTT
CASSSLSFGTDTQYF
>TRBV30|NA|TRBJ1-5|NA
TGTGCCTGGAGCTCCGCCTGGGGCAATCAGCCCCAGCATTTT
CAWSSAWGNQPQHF
>TRBV2|NA|TRBJ1-4|NA
TGTGCCAGCAGTGGCGGTGGGGAAAAACTGTTTTTT
CASSGGGEKLFF